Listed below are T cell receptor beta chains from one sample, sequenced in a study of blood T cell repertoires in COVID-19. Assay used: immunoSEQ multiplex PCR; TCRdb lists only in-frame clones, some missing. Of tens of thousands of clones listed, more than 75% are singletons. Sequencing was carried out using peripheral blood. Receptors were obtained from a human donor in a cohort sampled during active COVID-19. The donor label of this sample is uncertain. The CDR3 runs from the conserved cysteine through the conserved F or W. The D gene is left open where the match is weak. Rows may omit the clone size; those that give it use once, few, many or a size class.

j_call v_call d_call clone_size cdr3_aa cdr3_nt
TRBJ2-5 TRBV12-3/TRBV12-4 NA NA CASSERSQETQYF TGTGCCAGCAGCGAAAGGAGCCAAGAGACCCAGTACTTC
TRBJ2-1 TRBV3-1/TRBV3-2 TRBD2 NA CASSQSGTENNEQFF TGTGCCAGCAGCCAAAGCGGGACCGAAAACAATGAGCAGTTCTTC
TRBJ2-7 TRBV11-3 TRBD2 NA CASSPRGYSGGSYEQYF TGTGCCAGCAGCCCCCGGGGTTACAGCGGGGGCTCCTACGAGCAGTACTTC
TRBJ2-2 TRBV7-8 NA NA CASSLAPRGTGELFF TGTGCCAGCAGCTTAGCCCCCCGAGGGACCGGGGAGCTGTTTTTT
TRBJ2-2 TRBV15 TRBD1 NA CATSRPTGAWLAGELFF TGTGCCACCAGCAGACCTACAGGGGCGTGGTTGGCCGGGGAGCTGTTTTTT
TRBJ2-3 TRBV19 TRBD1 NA CASSKDRGEDTQYF TGTGCCAGTAGTAAGGACAGGGGGGAAGATACGCAGTATTTT
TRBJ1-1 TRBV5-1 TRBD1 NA CASSYQGGQGVDTEAFF TGCGCCAGCAGCTACCAAGGAGGACAGGGAGTGGACACTGAAGCTTTCTTT
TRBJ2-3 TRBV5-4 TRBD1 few CASSPTGGADTQYF TGTGCCAGCAGTCCAACAGGGGGCGCAGATACGCAGTATTTT
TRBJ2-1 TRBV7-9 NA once CASSLTSYNEQFF TGTGCCAGCAGCCTAACTAGCTACAATGAGCAGTTCTTC
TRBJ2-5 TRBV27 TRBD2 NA CASRHGRGLAGEETQYF TGTGCCAGCAGACACGGCAGAGGACTAGCGGGAGAAGAGACCCAGTACTTC
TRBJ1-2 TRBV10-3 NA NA CAISEGGGYTF TGTGCCATCAGTGAAGGCGGTGGCTACACCTTC
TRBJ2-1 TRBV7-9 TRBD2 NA CASRLAGGGNEQFF TGTGCCAGCAGACTAGCGGGAGGGGGGAATGAGCAGTTCTTC
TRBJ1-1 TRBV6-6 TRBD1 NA CASKRDSLNTEAFF TGTGCCAGCAAAAGGGACAGCTTGAACACTGAAGCTTTCTTT
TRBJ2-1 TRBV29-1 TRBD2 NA CSAALAGGVDEQFF TGCAGCGCAGCACTAGCGGGAGGTGTCGATGAGCAGTTCTTC
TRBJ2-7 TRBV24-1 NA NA CATSDSTGSLRNEQYF TGTGCCACCAGTGATTCCACAGGATCTTTGAGAAACGAGCAGTACTTC
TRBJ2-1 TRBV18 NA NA CASSRLRSYNEQFF TGTGCCAGCTCACGTCTGCGCTCCTACAATGAGCAGTTCTTC
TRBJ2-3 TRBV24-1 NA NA CATSETGWTDTQYF TGTGCCACCAGTGAGACAGGCTGGACAGATACGCAGTATTTT
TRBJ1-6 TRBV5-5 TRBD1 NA CASSRTGESPLHF TGTGCCAGCAGCCGGACAGGGGAGTCACCCCTCCACTTT
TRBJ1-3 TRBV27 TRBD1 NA CASSRTTGDAGNTIYF TGTGCCAGCAGCCGTACGACAGGGGATGCTGGAAACACCATATATTTT
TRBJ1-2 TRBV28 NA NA CASSLNRVGYTF TGTGCCAGCAGTCTAAACAGGGTCGGCTACACCTTC
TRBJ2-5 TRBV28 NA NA CASSPPSPLAAEAIETQYF TGTGCCAGCAGTCCGCCCTCCCCATTAGCGGCCGAGGCGATAGAGACCCAGTACTTC
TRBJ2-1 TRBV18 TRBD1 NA CASSPSNRGRNNEQFF TGTGCCAGCTCACCATCAAACAGGGGACGGAACAATGAGCAGTTCTTC
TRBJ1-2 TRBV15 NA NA CATSRDGLGSYGYTF TGTGCCACCAGCAGAGATGGTCTTGGGAGCTATGGCTACACCTTC
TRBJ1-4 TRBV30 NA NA CAWTRDQGLGELFF TGTGCCTGGACCCGAGACCAGGGACTAGGTGAACTGTTTTTT
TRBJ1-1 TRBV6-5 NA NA CASSSQGNTEAFF TGTGCCAGCAGTTCCCAGGGGAACACTGAAGCTTTCTTT
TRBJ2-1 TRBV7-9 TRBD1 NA CASSVSGTARYNEQFF TGTGCCAGCAGCGTTTCCGGGACAGCGAGATACAATGAGCAGTTCTTC
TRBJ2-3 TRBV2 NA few CASSQANPGDTQYF TGTGCCAGCAGTCAAGCAAATCCCGGTGATACGCAGTATTTT
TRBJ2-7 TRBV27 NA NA CASSLSSLTYEQYF TGTGCCAGCAGTTTAAGTAGTCTGACTTACGAGCAGTACTTC
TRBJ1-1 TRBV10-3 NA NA CAIRAPTEAFF TGTGCCATCCGAGCCCCCACTGAAGCTTTCTTT
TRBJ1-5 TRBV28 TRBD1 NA CASTPDGQGAMRNQPQHF TGTGCCAGCACTCCAGACGGGCAGGGGGCAATGCGCAATCAGCCCCAGCATTTT
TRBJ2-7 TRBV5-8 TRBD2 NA CASSRRGGFIGEQYF TGTGCCAGCAGCAGGCGGGGGGGTTTTATAGGCGAGCAGTACTTC
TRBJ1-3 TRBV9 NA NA CASSVRAGNTIYF TGTGCCAGCAGCGTCCGGGCTGGAAACACCATATATTTT
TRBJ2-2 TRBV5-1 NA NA CASSRFSETTGELFF TGCGCCAGCTCGAGGTTTAGCGAAACGACCGGGGAGCTGTTTTTT
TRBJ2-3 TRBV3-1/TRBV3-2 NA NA CASSPLGGSLDF TGTGCCAGCAGCCCCCTCGGGGGTTCGCTAGATTTT